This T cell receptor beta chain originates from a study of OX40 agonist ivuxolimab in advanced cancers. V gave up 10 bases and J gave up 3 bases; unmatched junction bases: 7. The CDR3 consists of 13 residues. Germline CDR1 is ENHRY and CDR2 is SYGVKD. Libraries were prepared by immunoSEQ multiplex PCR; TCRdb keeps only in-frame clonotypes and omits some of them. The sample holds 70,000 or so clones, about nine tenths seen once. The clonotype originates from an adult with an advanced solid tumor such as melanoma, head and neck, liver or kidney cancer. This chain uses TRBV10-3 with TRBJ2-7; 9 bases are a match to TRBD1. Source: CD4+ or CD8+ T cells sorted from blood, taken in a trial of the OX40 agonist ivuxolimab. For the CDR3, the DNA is TGTGCCACTTCCGGGACAGGGATCTACGAGCAGTACTTC. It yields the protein CATSGTGIYEQYF.